This TCR beta chain was documented in a study of shared clonotypes between healthy human individuals. Germline V gives CDR1 MNHNY, CDR2 SVGAGI (reference sequence). V lost 6 bases to trimming and J lost 0 bases; unmatched junction nucleotides: 0. The CDR3 extends over 14 amino acids. Using immunoSEQ multiplex PCR, the repertoire was profiled, and TCRdb retains in-frame clones only, with some absent. Seen here are hundreds of thousands of clones, about 91% observed once, and the top ten hold roughly 24%. Terminally differentiated effector memory CD45RA+ cells were left out of the naive CD8 fraction, which was CD45RO-negative and positively selected for CCR7.

What was sequenced was naive CD8+ T cells sorted from blood. The V gene is TRBV6-6, the J gene TRBJ2-3; 10 bases are shared with TRBD2. The TCR comes from a man under 40 in good health. DNA for the CDR3: TGTGCCAGCAGGGGACTAGCGAGCACAGATACGCAGTATTTT. Translating it yields CASRGLASTDTQYF.